This T cell receptor (beta chain) came from a study of cytomegalovirus exposure and HLA in healthy donors. The PCR made use of 60 Vbeta and 13 Jbeta primers. Original processing methods: An analysis performed later counted roughly 80 million unique TCR beta chains (around 10 million of them shared). Clones were read by immunoSEQ multiplex PCR, and TCRdb kept only the in-frame ones, dropping some. From that table come the V and J calls and clone size; the DNA was used to work out D and trimming. The table lists about 260,000 clones, 70% to 90% of them singletons. Trimming took 5 bases from V and 0 from J; bases not matched to a gene: 4. Germline lookup yields CDR1 MNHEY and CDR2 SMNVEV (reference sequence). The CDR3 runs to 15 residues.

The material sequenced was PBMCs. This receptor was identified in a woman aged 40 to 50 in good health and CMV-seropositive. The genes are TRBV27 and TRBJ2-1; 7 bases map to TRBD1. The CDR3 nucleotides are TGTGCCAGCAGTCCTACAGGGGTCTCCTACAATGAGCAGTTCTTC. As protein: CASSPTGVSYNEQFF.